This record looks at one T cell receptor (beta chain) sequence and its context. The CDR3 has 16 amino acids. Germline values: CDR1 MNHEY, CDR2 SVGAGI. After removal of 0 bases from V and 3 bases from J, the junction contained 7 bases not matched to a gene. The data derive from a study of regulatory T cells in long-lasting Graves disease. Arm-PCR with iRepertoire HTBI primers amplified the CDR3 regions for these TCR beta libraries. TCRdb itself ran the multiplex PCR reads through MiXCR, one entry per CDR3 protein. The data hold roughly 490,000 distinct CDR3 sequences, with about 22% observed a single time. The sample's time point: persistent/refractory GD, antithyroid drugs over 5 years with positive TRAb. Extracted RNA from PBMCs served as the source of the TCR library. From each patient, about 8.5 milliliters of peripheral blood was drawn and collected into an EDTA anticoagulant tube.

The receptor was isolated from a female donor with Graves disease. V is TRBV6-5 and J is TRBJ1-2; 7 bases line up with TRBD1. Specimen: peripheral blood mononuclear cells (PBMCs), collected when the disease was refractory, from a patient treated with antithyroid drugs. CDR3 nucleotide sequence: TGTGCCAGCAGTTACTCACAGGGGCACGGTGACTATGGCTACACCTTC. Residues: CASSYSQGHGDYGYTF.